A single sample is the source of the 7 T cell receptor beta chains below, sequenced in a study of cytomegalovirus exposure and HLA in healthy donors. Amplification used 60 Vbeta primers and 13 Jbeta primers. The data were produced by immunoSEQ multiplex PCR, yet TCRdb's version contains in-frame clones alone and is incomplete. The sample shows 83,000 or so clones, roughly 81% of them seen only once. The sequenced sample consisted of PBMCs. These receptor sequences come from a woman aged 25 to 39 in good health and CMV-seronegative.

The chain recombines TRBV19 with TRBJ2-7; D gene ambiguous. The CDR3 covers 14 residues. Germline CDR1 is LNHDA and CDR2 is SQIVND (reference sequence). V shed 3 bases and J shed 0 bases, with 9 bases lying between them. CDR3 region: CASSMQVSSYEQYF. In DNA, the CDR3 is TGTGCCAGTAGTATGCAGGTCAGCTCCTACGAGCAGTACTTC.

The V and J genes are TRBV10-2 and TRBJ1-2, with 10 bases identical to TRBD1. The germline V gene has CDR1 WSHSY and CDR2 SAAADI. V was pared by 7 bases and J by 4 bases, with 6 bases of the junction left unmatched. The CDR3 has 14 amino acids. The CDR3 coding sequence is TGCGCCAGCACCGACAGGGGGCTTTCCTATGGCTACACCTTC. Amino acids: CASTDRGLSYGYTF.

This clone has only one observation. The chain combines TRBV5-1 with TRBJ2-7; unclear D gene. V was clipped by 4 bases and J by 1 base, with 9 bases between them. From germline, CDR1 is SGHRS and CDR2 YFSETQ. The CDR3 has 13 amino acids. The CDR3 coding sequence is TGCGCCAGCAGCGCGTCATTGTCCTACGAGCAGTACTTC. This sequence encodes CASSASLSYEQYF.

This chain connects TRBV5-1 to TRBJ2-5; TRBD2 matches at 7 bases. The CDR3 totals 12 residues. The germline gives CDR1 SGHRS, CDR2 YFSETQ. Trimming removed 4 bases from V and 4 bases from J; junction bases left unmatched: 1. CDR3 sequence (DNA): TGCGCCAGCAGCATAGCGGGAGAGACCCAGTACTTC. Translating gives CASSIAGETQYF. Based on the CDR3 plus reference TRBV5-1 and TRBJ2-5, the full variable domain is KAGVTQTPRYLIKTRGQQVTLSCSPISGHRSVSWYQQTPGQGLQFLFEYFSETQRNKGNFPGRFSGRQFSNSRSEMNVSTLELGDSALYLCASSIAGETQYFGPGTRLLVL.

V and J are TRBV28 and TRBJ2-6, with D maybe TRBD1 (6 bases). The CDR3 has 15 residues. The germline V gene encodes CDR1 MDHEN and CDR2 SYDVKM. V gave up 5 bases and J gave up 3 bases, with 11 bases separating them. CDR3 amino acids: CASSLDSGGANVLTF. For the CDR3, the DNA is TGTGCCAGCAGTCTGGACAGTGGTGGGGCCAACGTCCTGACTTTC.

The chain recombines TRBV6-6 with TRBJ2-7, with 9 bases aligning to TRBD1. Trimming took 4 bases from V and 5 from J; bases not matched to a gene: 12. The CDR3 totals 16 residues. CDR1 and CDR2 from the germline V gene are MNHNY and SVGAGI (reference sequence). CDR3 coding DNA: TGTGCCAGCAGTTTGCTCACCGGGACAGGGTTCAACGAGCAGTACTTC. Translated, it gives CASSLLTGTGFNEQYF.

This chain joins TRBV7-8 and TRBJ2-5; 9 bases are a match to TRBD2. The CDR3 sequence is 17 residues long. V trimming: 1 base; J trimming: 5 bases; junction bases outside the gene matches: 11. Germline V CDR1 and CDR2: SGHVS, FQNEAQ. The CDR3 nucleotides are TGTGCCAGCAGCTTAGAAGCTAGCGGGAATCTAGGGGAGACCCAGTACTTC. This gives the protein CASSLEASGNLGETQYF.